This T cell receptor (beta chain) was obtained from a study of regulatory T cells in long-lasting Graves disease. Study outcomes and limitations: Patients with persistent Graves' had lower TCR diversity than newly diagnosed patients. Public clonotype sharing was higher in persistent than newly diagnosed patients.

Arm-PCR of CDR3 regions and iRepertoire HTBI primers were the basis on which TCR beta libraries were built. TCRdb used MiXCR to reprocess the multiplex PCR reads, holding one entry per CDR3 protein. This repertoire shows 400,000 to 500,000 distinct CDR3 sequences, 14% found once; its top ten account for around a sixth. As for time point: newly diagnosed GD, antithyroid drugs for less than 3 months. There was RNA extracted from PBMCs, and the TCR library was made from it. Into tubes containing EDTA, approximately 8.9 milliliters of peripheral blood were drawn. This CDR3 has 12 amino acids. Germline V gene sequence: CDR1 SQVTM, CDR2 ANQGSEA. Trimming stripped 6 bases from V and 11 bases from J, with 19 bases between. Remarks on this clonotype: As yet, its antigen is unknown.

This same sample was also part of a study on T cells in Graves' hyperthyroidism and ophthalmopathy. That work adds: Exclusion of patients followed from uncontrolled infection, other autoimmune disease, pregnancy or lactation.

The V call is TRBV29-1, the J call TRBJ1-1; the D is unclear. This clonotype was sampled from a woman aged 45-60 years with Graves disease. Source: peripheral blood mononuclear cells (PBMCs), taken at new diagnosis, from a patient treated with antithyroid drugs. The CDR3 sequence is CSVLSSGPWAFF. The DNA for the CDR3 is TGCAGCGTCTTGTCGTCCGGCCCTTGGGCTTTCTTT.